This is a list of T cell receptor beta chains from one sample in a study of shared clonotypes between healthy human individuals. Method: immunoSEQ multiplex PCR; TCRdb's copy keeps in-frame clones and lacks some. Of 1.5 million to 2.5 million clones in the sample, approximately 95% were seen once. The sequenced sample consisted of naive CD8+ T cells sorted from blood. The receptor source for this set is a young man in good health. Each CDR3 is given with its conserved first and last residue. Each record gives: J gene, CDR3 length, clone size, V gene, CDR3 protein. Only some rows state a clone size, as once, few, many or a class for expanded clones.

TRBJ2-7,16,NA,TRBV27,CASSPLAGTSVYEQYF
TRBJ1-1,13,NA,TRBV5-1,CASSLIWDTEAFF
TRBJ1-1,15,NA,TRBV4-1,CASSQGDASGTEAFF
TRBJ2-1,15,NA,TRBV9,CASSPRAALDNEQFF
TRBJ2-6,16,NA,TRBV4-3,CASSLGQGYGANVLTF
TRBJ2-2,14,NA,TRBV6-5,CASSQFLSSGELFF
TRBJ2-7,12,NA,TRBV11-2,CASSLSQAEQYF
TRBJ2-7,19,NA,TRBV4-3,CASSQDASLGQLAIYEQYF
TRBJ2-7,16,NA,TRBV5-1,CASSFQGQGGSYEQYF
TRBJ1-6,14,NA,TRBV19,CASSKGQYNSPLHF
TRBJ2-7,15,NA,TRBV18,CASSPDGTATYEQYF
TRBJ1-4,14,once,TRBV4-1,CASSPRDTNEKLFF
TRBJ1-1,13,NA,TRBV6-5,CASTRQGHAEAFF
TRBJ2-5,12,NA,TRBV11-3,CAISGIQETQYF
TRBJ1-3,16,NA,TRBV9,CASSPIRGGPGNTIYF
TRBJ2-7,17,NA,TRBV12-5,CASGLVRWASYSYEQYF
TRBJ1-2,12,NA,TRBV28,CASSFRGDGYTF
TRBJ2-7,14,once,TRBV19,CASSIAPDSYEQYF
TRBJ1-1,15,NA,TRBV9,CASSVDGDRDTEAFF
TRBJ2-2,16,once,TRBV9,CASSVGTGGDTGELFF
TRBJ1-2,14,NA,TRBV19,CASSPWGTNYGYTF
TRBJ1-1,15,NA,TRBV6-1,CASSDPETQENEAFF
TRBJ2-3,14,NA,TRBV9,CASSPPQGADTQYF